The 28 T cell receptor beta chains presented below share a single source sample, sequenced in a study of brain T cells in children with intractable seizures. Measured with immunoSEQ multiplex PCR; TCRdb has only the in-frame clones, and not every one. The data show roughly 80,000 clones, around 91% seen once. The sample in question was peripheral blood, obtained at surgery. These receptors came from a girl aged 2-10 years with Rasmussen encephalitis and intractable seizures.

The V gene is TRBV18, the J gene TRBJ2-3, with a weak D call TRBD1 (6 bases). Between the trimmed V and J ends, which lost 2 bases and 2 bases, there was a span of 20 bases. Germline lookup yields CDR1 KGHSH and CDR2 LQKENI. The CDR3 is 18 residues long. The CDR3 spells CASSPNRAATPFTDTQYF. DNA for the CDR3: TGTGCCAGCTCACCAAACAGGGCAGCGACCCCGTTCACAGATACGCAGTATTTT.

This rearrangement joins TRBV28 to TRBJ2-7; D is uncertain. This CDR3 contains 12 residues. Looked up from germline, CDR1 is MDHEN and CDR2 is SYDVKM. The V and J ends lost 5 bases and 0 bases respectively, with 5 bases between them. The CDR3 nucleotides are TGTGCCAGCAGTCTGAGCTCCTACGAGCAGTACTTC. This encodes CASSLSSYEQYF.

V usage is TRBV5-1 and J usage is TRBJ2-1; no firm D call. Germline V lookup: CDR1 SGHRS, CDR2 YFSETQ. This CDR3 is 16 amino acids long. Trimming cost V 1 base and J 6 bases, with 17 bases left between them. The CDR3 here is CASSLRGGDARNEQFF. CDR3 nucleotide sequence: TGCGCCAGCAGCTTGAGAGGTGGGGATGCCCGCAATGAGCAGTTCTTC. The full variable domain, in which reference TRBV5-1 and TRBJ2-1 provide the parts outside the CDR3, is KAGVTQTPRYLIKTRGQQVTLSCSPISGHRSVSWYQQTPGQGLQFLFEYFSETQRNKGNFPGRFSGRQFSNSRSEMNVSTLELGDSALYLCASSLRGGDARNEQFFGPGTRLTVL.

The chain joins TRBV25-1 to TRBJ1-1; D is uncertain. The CDR3 totals 16 residues. The V gene lost 3 bases and the J gene lost 4 bases, with 18 bases spanning the gap. Germline V CDR1 and CDR2: MGHDK, SYGVNS. This CDR3 reads CASSDSARARGTEAFF. As DNA, the CDR3 is TGTGCCAGCAGTGATTCGGCCCGGGCTCGGGGCACTGAAGCTTTCTTT.

This clone was counted only a few times. The chain employs TRBV2 and TRBJ1-2; D unresolved. Germline CDR1 SNHLY, CDR2 FYNNEI. Trimming cost V 8 bases and J 6 bases, with 16 bases left between them. The CDR3 is made up of 13 amino acids. The CDR3 protein is CASERNLGDGYTF. CDR3 in DNA: TGTGCCAGCGAGCGGAACCTCGGGGATGGCTACACCTTC.

The V and J genes are TRBV4-2 and TRBJ2-7, with 12 bases lining up with TRBD2. The CDR3 has 18 residues. Germline lookup yields CDR1 LGHNA and CDR2 YNFKEQ. J gave up 3 bases and V 0 bases, and 9 bases lay outside the gene matches. The CDR3 sequence: CASSQETATSGSLYEQYF. The CDR3 DNA is TGTGCCAGCAGCCAAGAGACCGCGACTAGCGGGAGTCTCTACGAGCAGTACTTC.

This clone showed up just once. This chain connects TRBV4-1 to TRBJ1-3; weak D call: TRBD1 (5 bases). The germline V gene has CDR1 MGHRA and CDR2 YSYEKL. This CDR3 contains 16 residues. V was trimmed by 4 bases and J by 0 bases, leaving 13 bases between them. The CDR3 sequence: CASSLDKGYSGNTIYF. The CDR3 DNA is TGCGCCAGCAGCCTGGACAAGGGCTACTCTGGAAACACCATATATTTT.

The chain employs TRBV2 and TRBJ1-5; D is unresolved. This CDR3 has 13 amino acids. From germline, CDR1 is SNHLY and CDR2 FYNNEI. Deletions cut 8 bases from V and 3 bases from J, with 11 bases between. The CDR3 region has the DNA TGTGCCAGCGGACGGGAATTCAATCAGCCCCAGCATTTT. Translating it yields CASGREFNQPQHF.

This chain uses TRBV18 with TRBJ1-3; unclear D gene. Trimming removed 6 bases from V and 2 bases from J, with 14 bases in between. CDR3 size: 15 residues. The germline V gene has CDR1 KGHSH and CDR2 LQKENI. The CDR3 sequence is CASSLKDVPGNTIYF. As DNA, the CDR3 is TGTGCCAGCTCTCTAAAGGACGTGCCTGGAAACACCATATATTTT.

The CDR3 region is CASSTTGGYGYTF. The CDR3 coding sequence is TGTGCCAGCAGTACGACAGGGGGCTATGGCTACACCTTC. The chain links TRBV2 to TRBJ1-2; 9 bases match TRBD1. Germline lookup yields CDR1 SNHLY and CDR2 FYNNEI. CDR3 length: 13 amino acids. Unmatched junction bases numbered 2, after V lost 5 bases and J lost 4 bases.

The rearrangement joins TRBV12-5 to TRBJ2-3; no firm D call. V lost 6 bases and J 1 base, leaving 20 bases between the germline ends. The CDR3 contains 17 residues. Germline V CDR1 and CDR2: LGHNT, FRNRAP. CDR3 coding DNA: TGTGCTAGTGGAGAGAGGAATATCTTGTTGGGCACAGATACGCAGTATTTT. It specifies CASGERNILLGTDTQYF.

The rearrangement joins TRBV7-3 to TRBJ2-7, with D perhaps TRBD1 or TRBD2 (5 bases each). The CDR3 runs to 15 residues. Trimming removed 1 base at V and 2 bases at J, with 12 bases between. Germline loops: CDR1 SGHTA, CDR2 FQGTGA. The CDR3 nucleotides are TGTGCCAGCAGCTTAAACGGGGCGAGCCCCTACGAGCAGTACTTC. This sequence encodes CASSLNGASPYEQYF.

The chain uses TRBV6-1 and TRBJ1-2, with TRBD1 as a possible D gene (5 bases). The CDR3 contains 15 residues. Per germline, CDR1 MNHNS and CDR2 SASEGT. The V end lost 1 base, the J end lost 7 bases, and 16 bases lay between the germline ends. The CDR3 reads CASSEGGAPAGGYTF. The CDR3 DNA sequence: TGTGCCAGCAGTGAAGGAGGGGCACCCGCTGGTGGCTACACCTTC.

This clone was seen only a few times. The genes are TRBV6-5 and TRBJ1-2; 7 bases agree with TRBD1. V gave up 7 bases and J gave up 5 bases; unmatched junction bases: 7. Germline assignment: CDR1 MNHEY and CDR2 SVGAGI. The CDR3 is 13 amino acids. For the CDR3, the DNA is TGTGCCAGCAACCCGGACAGGAATTATGGCTACACCTTC. The encoded protein is CASNPDRNYGYTF.

The chain has TRBV2 and TRBJ2-7; 13 bases match TRBD2. V shed 10 bases, J shed 5 bases, and the junction held 8 bases outside the gene matches. The germline V gene has CDR1 SNHLY and CDR2 FYNNEI. This CDR3 has 14 amino acids. This CDR3 reads CATTPGLAGNEQYF. Written as DNA, the CDR3 is TGTGCCACCACACCGGGACTAGCGGGGAACGAGCAGTACTTC.

The chain recombines TRBV9 with TRBJ2-1; no clear D. The CDR3 extends over 18 amino acids. Germline V gives CDR1 SGDLS, CDR2 YYNGEE. Trimming shortened V by 0 bases and J by 0 bases, and 16 bases separated the two germline ends. The CDR3 DNA reads TGTGCCAGCAGCGTAGACCGTACAGACCTAAGCTCCTACAATGAGCAGTTCTTC. This codes for CASSVDRTDLSSYNEQFF.

The chain links TRBV5-1 to TRBJ1-2, with D perhaps TRBD1 (5 bases). The CDR3 extends over 20 amino acids. Germline lookup yields CDR1 SGHRS and CDR2 YFSETQ. V lost 3 bases and J 0 bases, leaving 27 bases between the germline ends. CDR3 sequence: CASSSGLLTGIAIPNYGYTF. The DNA of the CDR3 is TGCGCCAGCAGCTCGGGACTCCTAACGGGAATCGCAATTCCTAACTATGGCTACACCTTC.

The count of this clone is one. V is TRBV30 and J is TRBJ1-4; weak D call: TRBD1 (5 bases). Germline values: CDR1 GTSNPN, CDR2 SVGIG (reference sequence). The CDR3 sequence is 15 residues long. V dropped 4 bases and J dropped 4 bases, with 16 bases sitting between them. DNA for the CDR3: TGTGCCTGGAAGGGAGGCGGGACGGGTAATGAAAAACTGTTTTTT. Amino acid sequence: CAWKGGGTGNEKLFF. Complete variable domain (other parts from reference TRBV30 and TRBJ1-4): SQTIHQWPATLVQPVGSPLSLECTVEGTSNPNLYWYRQAAGRGLQLLFYSVGIGQISSEVPQNLSASRPQDRQFILSSKKLLLSDSGFYLCAWKGGGTGNEKLFFGSGTQLSVL.

The rearrangement links TRBV7-9 to TRBJ2-5; 7 bases match TRBD2. Looked up from germline, CDR1 is SEHNR and CDR2 is FQNEAQ (reference sequence). With 3 bases clipped from V and 0 bases from J, the junction kept 13 bases outside the gene matches. The CDR3 covers 18 residues. The CDR3 spells CASSFGRTRGSYQETQYF. In DNA form, the CDR3 reads TGTGCCAGCAGCTTTGGCCGGACTAGAGGGTCGTACCAAGAGACCCAGTACTTC. The entire variable domain, with the rest obtained from reference TRBV7-9 and TRBJ2-5, is as follows: DTGVSQNPRHKITKRGQNVTFRCDPISEHNRLYWYRQTLGQGPEFLTYFQNEAQLEKSRLLSDRFSAERPKGSFSTLEIQRTEQGDSAMYLCASSFGRTRGSYQETQYFGPGTRLLVL.

The CDR3 DNA reads as TGTGCCAGCAGCCCGGACAGGGGGATCAACACTGAAGCTTTCTTT. Translating it yields CASSPDRGINTEAFF. The chain uses TRBV5-4 and TRBJ1-1; 10 bases are a match to TRBD1. This CDR3 spans 15 amino acids. Germline V lookup: CDR1 SGHNT, CDR2 YYREEE (reference sequence). The V gene end was trimmed by 4 bases and the J gene end by 2 bases; junction bases not matched to a gene: 5. Using reference TRBV5-4 and TRBJ1-1 for the parts outside the CDR3, the full variable domain is ETGVTQSPTHLIKTRGQQVTLRCSSQSGHNTVSWYQQALGQGPQFIFQYYREEENGRGNFPPRFSGLQFPNYSSELNVNALELDDSALYLCASSPDRGINTEAFFGQGTRLTVV.

This clone has a single count. The V call is TRBV29-1, the J call TRBJ2-5; 7 bases line up with TRBD1. The junction had 8 bases not matched to a gene; V was cut back by 6 bases and J by 1 base. The CDR3 loop spans 14 amino acids. Germline V lookup: CDR1 SQVTM, CDR2 ANQGSEA. The CDR3 bases are TGCAGCGTCCCCAACAGGGGAATCCAAGAGACCCAGTACTTC. This encodes CSVPNRGIQETQYF.

The rearrangement joins TRBV5-4 to TRBJ2-7; unclear D gene. Germline CDR1 SGHNT, CDR2 YYREEE (reference sequence). The V end lost 4 bases, the J end lost 4 bases, and 12 bases lay between the germline ends. The CDR3 has 13 amino acids. CDR3 bases: TGTGCCAGCAGCCGACCCCCGGATTACGAGCAGTACTTC. It codes for CASSRPPDYEQYF.

V is TRBV6-5 and J is TRBJ1-2; 7 bases are shared with TRBD1. With V trimmed by 6 bases and J by 4 bases, 8 bases remained unmatched. The CDR3 is 14 residues long. The germline V gene encodes CDR1 MNHEY and CDR2 SVGAGI. For the CDR3, the DNA is TGTGCCAGCAGCCGAACAGGGGTAGCCTATGGCTACACCTTC. Its protein is CASSRTGVAYGYTF.

The rearrangement joins TRBV21-1 to TRBJ1-1; the table gives TRBD1 as D, unverified against the DNA. TRBV21-1 is described as a pseudogene. The CDR3 contains 17 residues. The CDR3 reads CAGHGTGGRTCWTEAFF. In DNA form, the CDR3 reads TGTGCCGGTCACGGGACAGGGGGCCGTACGTGTTGGACTGAAGCTTTCTTT.

V and J are TRBV6-5 and TRBJ2-5; D might be TRBD1 (6 bases). The CDR3 loop spans 12 amino acids. Germline CDR1 and CDR2: MNHEY and SVGAGI. The V end lost 8 bases, the J end lost 3 bases, and 10 bases lay between the germline ends. The CDR3 DNA sequence: TGTGCCAGCGGCCCAGGGGAAGAGACCCAGTACTTC. This codes for CASGPGEETQYF.

The DNA of the CDR3 is TGTGCCAGCAGCTTAGCGCAGGGAGCCACTGAAGCTTTCTTT. Its protein is CASSLAQGATEAFF. The chain uses TRBV11-2 and TRBJ1-1, with a tentative D call TRBD1 (5 bases). The CDR3 is made up of 14 amino acids. Trimming took 1 base from V and 4 from J, leaving 10 bases between them. CDR1 and CDR2 (germline): SGHAT, FQNNGV.

The gene calls are TRBV9 and TRBJ1-4, with D unresolved. There are 15 residues in the CDR3. With 5 bases removed from V and 3 bases from J, the gap between germline ends came to 14 bases. Per germline, CDR1 SGDLS and CDR2 YYNGEE. CDR3 sequence reads: CASSPEVGANEKLFF. The DNA for the CDR3 is TGTGCCAGCAGTCCCGAGGTCGGCGCTAATGAAAAACTGTTTTTT.

The J gene is TRBJ2-3, the V gene TRBV10-3; D is unclear. Trimming removed 3 bases at V and 0 bases at J, with 10 bases between. This CDR3 comprises 15 residues. In germline, CDR1 is ENHRY, CDR2 SYGVKD. The CDR3 sequence: CAISDFAASTDTQYF. The DNA of the CDR3 is TGTGCCATCAGTGACTTCGCAGCTAGCACAGATACGCAGTATTTT.